These T cell receptor beta chains were read from a single sample in a study of cytomegalovirus exposure and HLA in healthy donors. Some clones are missing from TCRdb's copy, which holds only in-frame ones; the method was immunoSEQ multiplex PCR. The data hold about 150,000 clones, with 70% to 80% observed a single time. Source material: PBMCs. The origin of the receptors is a woman in her thirties or forties in good health and CMV-seronegative. Both conserved end residues are part of each CDR3. The order of the fields is J gene, V gene, CDR3 protein.

TRBJ2-5	TRBV4-1	CASSPPGQGETQYF
TRBJ2-7	TRBV19	CASSPGTGLDEQYF
TRBJ1-2	TRBV5-1	CASSLVQGAGYTF
TRBJ2-5	TRBV10-3	CAISDRLAAYQETQYF
TRBJ2-1	TRBV7-6	CASSLNRRGLHYNEQFF
TRBJ1-5	TRBV19	CASSEQGQGIHQPQHF
TRBJ1-1	TRBV6-5	CAALPGLGTEAFF
.	TRBV29-1	CSVRGGQGAREQYF
TRBJ1-1	TRBV28	CASRVAKGLATEAFF
TRBJ1-1	TRBV2	CASSGGGASDTEAFF
TRBJ1-2	TRBV11-3	CASSLGQGAGYGYTF
TRBJ1-1	TRBV7-2	CASSQNGDSAFF
TRBJ2-7	TRBV27	CASSLSPEGSKQYF
TRBJ2-5	TRBV19	CASRHGEEGETQYF
TRBJ1-1	TRBV7-9	CASSSRSQGAEAFF
TRBJ2-7	TRBV29-1	CSWGGVYEQYF
TRBJ1-5	TRBV6-5	CASSYSGGRGQPQHF
TRBJ1-1	TRBV5-1	CASSQGGTEAFF
TRBJ2-7	TRBV28	CASSFRDRGYEQYF
TRBJ1-5	TRBV4-2	CASSQAGTANQPQHF
TRBJ1-2	TRBV7-2	CASSPPGGQERYTF
TRBJ2-3	TRBV4-1	CASSQDGSTDTQYF
TRBJ2-1	TRBV10-3	CAMSGGDYNEQFF
TRBJ2-5	TRBV6-6	CASSYSPPRGRETQYF
TRBJ2-2	TRBV5-4	CASSWGPLNTGELFF
TRBJ2-7	TRBV7-8	CASSLAGQGAEQYF
TRBJ1-1	TRBV15	CATSTLTGGWDTEAFF
TRBJ1-2	TRBV12-2	CASRLVRRHQQGYGYTF
TRBJ1-2	TRBV15	CATSRDSQVYGYTF
TRBJ2-3	TRBV5-1	CASSIVRDREGHTQYF
TRBJ1-2	TRBV7-9	CASSLGSGDVDGYTF
TRBJ2-1	TRBV11-3	CASSSGLAYNEQFF
TRBJ1-4	TRBV2	CASSGTGASRREKLFF
TRBJ1-1	TRBV19	CASRPGQGPLEEAFF
TRBJ2-1	TRBV4-1	CASTDSPVSYNEQFF
TRBJ2-5	TRBV7-9	CASSSDRGAKTQYF
TRBJ1-5	TRBV6-1	CASSIGQGSQPQHF
TRBJ2-3	TRBV6-5	CASSYSKASGILRYF
TRBJ2-1	TRBV5-1	CASSLAKQGEQFF
TRBJ2-2	TRBV4-2	CASSQIQSNTGELFF
TRBJ1-1	TRBV6-6	CASSSRQSMNTEAFF
TRBJ1-4	TRBV2	CASSQETVSEKLFF
TRBJ2-1	TRBV5-1	CASSLIGDEQFF
TRBJ2-5	TRBV2	CASSQGQLAGGETQYF
TRBJ1-1	TRBV5-1	CASSPGLRPLNTEAFF
TRBJ2-1	TRBV27	CASSLSIGTGPSRGPSYNEQFF
TRBJ2-5	TRBV5-1	CASSLVSTGKETQYF
TRBJ2-2	TRBV2	CASSEPVPGTGELFF
TRBJ2-5	TRBV5-1	CASSLAAGGVKTQYF
TRBJ1-1	TRBV5-1	CASSLGFDTEAFF
TRBJ2-1	TRBV6-5	CASSYSTGQINEQFF
TRBJ2-7	TRBV7-8	CASSLYGTGVFYEQYF
TRBJ2-1	TRBV28	CASSPNPGQGADEQFF
TRBJ2-5	TRBV7-9	CASGTIQETQYF
TRBJ1-5	TRBV7-9	CASSLGPGDQPQHF